Below are 22 T cell receptor beta chains sequenced from a single sample in a study of blood T cell repertoires in COVID-19. The protocol was immunoSEQ multiplex PCR, while the TCRdb copy is restricted to in-frame clones and leaves out a portion. The data show 110,000 to 150,000 clones, around three quarters seen once. Sequencing used peripheral blood. These receptors were taken from a man in his fifties with active or convalescent COVID-19.

As to this clone: Other DNA sequences within the sample encode an identical CDR3. J is TRBJ2-2 and V is TRBV11-3, with unresolved D. Germline V gene lookup returns CDR1 SGHNT and CDR2 YENEEA. The V and J ends lost 6 bases and 1 base respectively, with 3 bases between them. This CDR3 comprises 12 residues. The CDR3 DNA follows: TGTGCCAGCAGTCAGAACACCGGGGAGCTGTTTTTT. It codes for CASSQNTGELFF.

The CDR3 DNA reads as TGTGCCAGCAGTACCCGGACAGAAGCTAATGAAAAACTGTTTTTT. Amino acids: CASSTRTEANEKLFF. The rearrangement uses TRBV27 and TRBJ1-4; D is perhaps TRBD1 (6 bases). The ends were cut back, 5 bases at V and 3 bases at J, with 13 bases in the middle. Germline CDR1 is MNHEY and CDR2 is SMNVEV (reference sequence). The length of the CDR3 is 15 residues.

The chain has TRBV20-1 and TRBJ1-2, with D possibly being TRBD1 (5 bases). CDR1 is DFQATT and CDR2 is SNEGSKA in the germline V gene (reference sequence). V was cut by 6 bases and J by 5 bases, with 10 bases left in between. The length of the CDR3 is 11 residues. CDR3 DNA sequence: TGCAGTGCCTCAGGGAATTATGGCTACACCTTC. Its protein is CSASGNYGYTF.

The chain combines TRBV5-4 with TRBJ2-7; TRBD2 matches at 7 bases. J was trimmed by 6 bases and V by 2 bases; bases with no gene match: 8. Germline V gives CDR1 SGHNT, CDR2 YYREEE (reference sequence). The CDR3 is 14 residues long. This CDR3 is CASSFRAGWVEQYF. For the CDR3, the DNA is TGTGCCAGCAGCTTTCGAGCGGGGTGGGTCGAGCAGTACTTC.

The chain links TRBV7-8 to TRBJ1-1; 7 bases fit TRBD1. Germline assignment: CDR1 SGHVS and CDR2 FQNEAQ. With V trimmed by 6 bases and J by 4 bases, 8 bases remained unmatched. This CDR3 contains 14 residues. CDR3 amino acids: CASSPNRGGTEAFF. CDR3 bases: TGTGCCAGCAGTCCAAACAGGGGCGGCACTGAAGCTTTCTTT.

The rearrangement links TRBV7-9 to TRBJ2-1, with D possibly TRBD2 on 6 matching bases. The CDR3 extends over 14 amino acids. Germline assignment: CDR1 SEHNR and CDR2 FQNEAQ (reference sequence). V gave up 2 bases and J gave up 8 bases, with 13 bases separating them. The CDR3 DNA reads as TGTGCCAGCAGCTTAATACGGGAGAGCCATGAGCAGTTCTTC. Amino acids: CASSLIRESHEQFF. Full variable domain (outside the CDR3, taken from reference TRBV7-9 and TRBJ2-1): DTGVSQNPRHKITKRGQNVTFRCDPISEHNRLYWYRQTLGQGPEFLTYFQNEAQLEKSRLLSDRFSAERPKGSFSTLEIQRTEQGDSAMYLCASSLIRESHEQFFGPGTRLTVL.

This clone was seen only a few times. The V and J genes are TRBV19 and TRBJ2-7; 9 nucleotides line up with TRBD1. Germline CDR1 and CDR2: LNHDA and SQIVND (reference sequence). The CDR3 has 14 amino acids. Trimming at V came to 4 bases and at J to 0 bases, leaving 1 base not matched to a gene. CDR3 loop: CASSRTGVSYEQYF. CDR3 DNA sequence: TGTGCCAGTAGTAGGACAGGGGTCTCCTACGAGCAGTACTTC. Supplemented by reference TRBV19 and TRBJ2-7, the full variable domain reads DGGITQSPKYLFRKEGQNVTLSCEQNLNHDAMYWYRQDPGQGLRLIYYSQIVNDFQKGDIAEGYSVSREKKESFPLTVTSAQKNPTAFYLCASSRTGVSYEQYFGPGTRLTVT.

This sequence joins TRBV4-1 and TRBJ2-7; 8 bases fit TRBD2. CDR1 and CDR2 from the germline V gene are MGHRA and YSYEKL. With V trimmed by 4 bases and J by 2 bases, 7 bases remained unmatched. CDR3 size: 15 residues. This CDR3 is CASSPGLAGPYEQYF. CDR3 nucleotides: TGCGCCAGCAGCCCGGGCCTAGCGGGCCCCTACGAGCAGTACTTC.

The genes are TRBV7-3 and TRBJ2-3, with 7 bases lining up with TRBD2. V trimming: 2 bases; J trimming: 4 bases; junction bases outside the gene matches: 3. The CDR3 sequence is 14 residues long. CDR1 and CDR2 from the germline V gene are SGHTA and FQGTGA. The CDR3 DNA reads as TGTGCCAGCAGCTTAGCGGGAGTAGCAGATACGCAGTATTTT. Amino acids: CASSLAGVADTQYF.

The rearrangement links TRBV6-4 to TRBJ1-4; 7 bases line up with TRBD1. Per germline, CDR1 MRHNA and CDR2 SNTAGT. The V gene end was trimmed by 6 bases and the J gene end by 6 bases; junction bases not matched to a gene: 4. This CDR3 spans 13 amino acids. CDR3 sequence: CASRQGTHEKLFF. Here the CDR3 DNA reads TGTGCCAGCAGACAGGGGACTCATGAAAAACTGTTTTTT.

J is TRBJ2-7 and V is TRBV5-5, with 7 bases aligning to TRBD1. Germline trimming cut 6 bases from V and 4 bases from J; bases unmatched to any gene: 10. CDR3 length equals 14 residues. Per the germline V gene, CDR1 is SGHKS and CDR2 is YYEKEE (reference sequence). DNA for the CDR3: TGTGCCAGCAAAATCGGACAGGCGTTATACGAGCAGTACTTC. It yields the protein CASKIGQALYEQYF.

The chain recombines TRBV5-1 with TRBJ2-5; weak D call: TRBD1 (6 bases). Germline CDR1 is SGHRS and CDR2 is YFSETQ. V was clipped by 4 bases and J by 2 bases, with 9 bases between them. The CDR3 is 13 amino acids. DNA for the CDR3: TGCGCCAGCAGCCCCGGGACACAAGAGACCCAGTACTTC. It specifies CASSPGTQETQYF.

There are a few counts of this clone. The genes are TRBV5-1 and TRBJ2-1; TRBD2 matches at 14 bases. The V gene end was trimmed by 4 bases and the J gene end by 9 bases; junction bases not matched to a gene: 9. CDR1 and CDR2 from the germline V gene are SGHRS and YFSETQ. This CDR3 comprises 16 residues. As DNA, the CDR3 is TGCGCCAGCAGCCCTAGACTAGCGGGAGGGACCAGTGAGCAGTTCTTC. Encoded protein: CASSPRLAGGTSEQFF. Variable domain in full (rest from reference TRBV5-1 and TRBJ2-1): KAGVTQTPRYLIKTRGQQVTLSCSPISGHRSVSWYQQTPGQGLQFLFEYFSETQRNKGNFPGRFSGRQFSNSRSEMNVSTLELGDSALYLCASSPRLAGGTSEQFFGPGTRLTVL.

The chain is built from TRBV2 and TRBJ2-7, with 7 bases fitting TRBD1. Germline-derived CDR1 and CDR2 are SNHLY and FYNNEI. The CDR3 has 15 residues. J gave up 0 bases and V 6 bases, and 8 bases lay outside the gene matches. The CDR3 region has the DNA TGTGCCAGCAGGGGGAAGGGGGCTATCTCCTACGAGCAGTACTTC. This translates into CASRGKGAISYEQYF. Supplemented by reference TRBV2 and TRBJ2-7, the full variable domain reads EPEVTQTPSHQVTQMGQEVILRCVPISNHLYFYWYRQILGQKVEFLVSFYNNEISEKSEIFDDQFSVERPDGSNFTLKIRSTKLEDSAMYFCASRGKGAISYEQYFGPGTRLTVT.

CDR3 region: CASSSTGKQYF. In DNA, the CDR3 is TGTGCCAGCAGTTCTACAGGGAAGCAGTACTTC. This rearrangement joins TRBV6-5 to TRBJ2-7, with a weak D call TRBD1 (6 bases). V lost 4 bases, J lost 8 bases, and 9 bases lay in between. CDR3 length: 11 amino acids. CDR1 MNHEY and CDR2 SVGAGI come from the germline V gene.

This clone was observed once. The chain employs TRBV12-2 and TRBJ1-5; the D call in the table, TRBD1, was not verified against the DNA. TRBV12-2 is listed as a pseudogene. CDR3 length: 16 residues. CDR3 in DNA: TGTGCAAGTCGCTTACCGCGCTTAGGGGCGCGGCAGCCCCAGCATTTT. Translated, it gives CASRLPRLGARQPQHF.

This clone was observed a single time. J is TRBJ2-1 and V is TRBV10-3, with TRBD1 matching over 8 bases. The V and J ends lost 6 bases and 2 bases, in that order; junction bases with no gene match: 9. The CDR3 contains 16 residues. Germline-derived CDR1 and CDR2 are ENHRY and SYGVKD. The CDR3, as DNA: TGTGCCATCAGCCGCCTCGACAGGGGACCCTACAATGAGCAGTTCTTC. Its protein is CAISRLDRGPYNEQFF.

The chain is built from TRBV3-1 (or the pseudogene TRBV3-2) and TRBJ1-4, with TRBD1 matching 9 bases. Unmatched junction bases numbered 5, after V lost 1 base and J lost 8 bases. The CDR3 is 15 residues long. The germline V gene encodes CDR1 LGHDT and CDR2 YNNKEL (reference sequence). The CDR3 reads CASSQGGGQGEKLFF. DNA of the CDR3: TGTGCCAGCAGCCAAGGAGGGGGACAGGGCGAAAAACTGTTTTTT.

The rearrangement uses TRBV5-5 and TRBJ2-1; 8 bases map to TRBD2. Germline CDR1 is SGHKS and CDR2 is YYEKEE (reference sequence). The V and J ends lost 3 bases and 15 bases, in that order; junction bases with no gene match: 14. This CDR3 is 14 amino acids long. The CDR3 nucleotides read TGTGCCAGCAGCTGGCGGAGCGGGAGCGCGTTGGGGTTCTTC. This codes for CASSWRSGSALGFF.

The V gene is TRBV27, the J gene TRBJ2-2; D unresolved. The CDR3 is made up of 11 amino acids. The V gene lost 5 bases and the J gene lost 6 bases, with 4 bases spanning the gap. The germline V gene encodes CDR1 MNHEY and CDR2 SMNVEV (reference sequence). The CDR3 loop reads CASSLPGELFF. The CDR3 DNA sequence: TGTGCCAGCAGTCTCCCCGGGGAGCTGTTTTTT.

The chain carries TRBV15 and TRBJ1-2; the D gene is possibly TRBD1 (5 bases). In germline, CDR1 is LNHNV, CDR2 YYDKDF (reference sequence). The CDR3 runs to 12 residues. Trimming cost V 9 bases and J 8 bases, with 16 bases left between them. Here the CDR3 DNA reads TGTGCCACGAGGACCGGGGCGGGGGGCTACACCTTC. As protein: CATRTGAGGYTF.

The chain combines TRBV28 with TRBJ1-3; D gene ambiguous. CDR1 and CDR2 from the germline V gene are MDHEN and SYDVKM. This CDR3 comprises 13 residues. The V end lost 3 bases, the J end lost 1 base, and 4 bases lay between the germline ends. CDR3 sequence: CASSFSSGNTIYF. CDR3 nucleotide sequence: TGTGCCAGCAGTTTTTCATCTGGAAACACCATATATTTT. Filled out from reference TRBV28 and TRBJ1-3, the complete variable domain reads DVKVTQSSRYLVKRTGEKVFLECVQDMDHENMFWYRQDPGLGLRLIYFSYDVKMKEKGDIPEGYSVSREKKERFSLILESASTNQTSMYLCASSFSSGNTIYFGEGSWLTVV.